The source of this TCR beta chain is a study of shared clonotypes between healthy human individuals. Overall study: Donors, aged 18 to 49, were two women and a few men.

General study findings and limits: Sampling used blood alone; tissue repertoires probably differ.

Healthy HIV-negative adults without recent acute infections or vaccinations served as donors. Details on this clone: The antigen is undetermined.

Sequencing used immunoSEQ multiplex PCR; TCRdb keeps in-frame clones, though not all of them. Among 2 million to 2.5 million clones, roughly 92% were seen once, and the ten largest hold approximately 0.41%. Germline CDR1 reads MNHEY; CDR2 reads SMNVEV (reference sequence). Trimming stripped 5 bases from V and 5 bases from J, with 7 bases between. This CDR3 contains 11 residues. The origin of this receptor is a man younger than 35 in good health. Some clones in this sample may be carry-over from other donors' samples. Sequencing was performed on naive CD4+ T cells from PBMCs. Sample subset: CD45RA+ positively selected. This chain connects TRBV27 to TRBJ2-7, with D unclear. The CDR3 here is CASSERHEQYF. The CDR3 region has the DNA TGTGCCAGCAGTGAGAGGCACGAGCAGTACTTC.